The 16 T cell receptor beta chains presented below share a single source sample, sequenced in a study of shared clonotypes between healthy human individuals. Method: immunoSEQ multiplex PCR; TCRdb's copy keeps in-frame clones and lacks some. The repertoire holds a few million clones, with just under 95% as singletons. Sequencing input: naive CD4+ T cells from PBMCs. Noted subset: CD45RA+ positively selected. Receptor source: a man between 18 and 29 years old in good health. Some clones in this sample may be carry-over from other donors' samples.

This clone was recorded only once. This chain uses TRBV7-2 with TRBJ2-2; D unclear. Germline V gives CDR1 SGHTA, CDR2 FQGNSA. This CDR3 contains 15 residues. Trimming took off 0 bases at V and 4 bases at J, with 9 bases between the two ends. The chain's CDR3 is CASSLAVYATGELFF. The CDR3 DNA reads TGTGCCAGCAGCTTAGCGGTTTACGCCACCGGGGAGCTGTTTTTT.

On this clone: The same CDR3 arises from other DNA sequences in this sample as well. CDR3 nucleotide sequence: TGTGCCAGCAGTTACTCGGGGCAGGGCGGTGAAAAACTGTTTTTT. Amino acid sequence: CASSYSGQGGEKLFF. The chain joins TRBV6-5 to TRBJ1-4, with a tentative D call TRBD1 (5 bases). This CDR3 is 15 amino acids long. Germline lookup yields CDR1 MNHEY and CDR2 SVGAGI. The V end lost 0 bases, the J end lost 7 bases, and 12 bases lay between the germline ends.

V and J are TRBV10-3 and TRBJ2-2; no definite D call. V gave up 6 bases and J gave up 1 base, with 9 bases separating them. Germline V lookup: CDR1 ENHRY, CDR2 SYGVKD. The CDR3 length is 14 residues. CDR3: CAIRDGGNTGELFF. CDR3 bases: TGTGCCATCAGGGACGGTGGGAACACCGGGGAGCTGTTTTTT.

This clone was detected once. The rearrangement joins TRBV4-3 to TRBJ2-1, with 8 bases identical to TRBD2. CDR1 LGHNA and CDR2 YSLEER come from the germline V gene. This CDR3 region has 13 residues. V trimming: 2 bases; J trimming: 10 bases; junction bases outside the gene matches: 4. The CDR3 loop reads CASSQSGRKEQFF. CDR3 bases: TGCGCCAGCAGCCAAAGCGGGAGAAAGGAGCAGTTCTTC.

The chain employs TRBV12-5 and TRBJ1-2; D unresolved. The CDR3 contains 12 residues. V was pared by 2 bases and J by 8 bases, with 9 bases between. Germline lookup yields CDR1 LGHNT and CDR2 FRNRAP. In nucleotides, the CDR3 is TGTGCTAGTGGTTTGAACGACCGCGGCTACACCTTC. It translates to CASGLNDRGYTF.

The chain carries TRBV6-6 and TRBJ1-5, with D possibly TRBD1 on 5 matching bases. The CDR3 has 15 amino acids. The germline V gene has CDR1 MNHNY and CDR2 SVGAGI (reference sequence). With 6 bases removed from V and 4 bases from J, the gap between germline ends came to 16 bases. The DNA of the CDR3 is TGTGCCAGCAGCTCCCCGGGGGGGGAGAATCAGCCCCAGCATTTT. Amino acids: CASSSPGGENQPQHF.

This sequence joins TRBV10-2 and TRBJ1-2, with D unclear. In germline, CDR1 is WSHSY, CDR2 SAAADI. This CDR3 comprises 13 residues. The V and J ends lost 6 bases and 3 bases respectively, with 11 bases between them. CDR3 amino acids: CASREEGYYGYTF. In DNA, the CDR3 is TGCGCCAGCAGAGAAGAGGGATACTATGGCTACACCTTC.

The chain carries TRBV19 and TRBJ1-5; 11 bases map to TRBD1. This CDR3 spans 16 amino acids. Germline loops: CDR1 LNHDA, CDR2 SQIVND (reference sequence). V shed 5 bases and J 4 bases; nucleotides not matched to a gene: 7. The CDR3 region has the DNA TGTGCCAGTAGTCCAGGGACAGGGGGTTGGAATCAGCCCCAGCATTTT. The encoded protein is CASSPGTGGWNQPQHF.

The chain joins TRBV18 to TRBJ2-1, with 10 bases that match TRBD2. The CDR3 length is 15 residues. Per the germline V gene, CDR1 is KGHSH and CDR2 is LQKENI. Losses at the gene ends were 4 bases for V and 2 bases for J; bases not matched to a gene: 2. CDR3 in DNA: TGTGCCAGCTCACACACTAGCGGGGCCTACAATGAGCAGTTCTTC. Amino acid sequence: CASSHTSGAYNEQFF.

The V call is TRBV28, the J call TRBJ1-3; D unclear. The germline gives CDR1 MDHEN, CDR2 SYDVKM. CDR3 length: 14 residues. The V and J ends lost 7 bases and 0 bases respectively, with 10 bases between them. The CDR3 loop reads CASKQPNSGNTIYF. In DNA, the CDR3 is TGTGCCAGCAAGCAGCCGAACTCTGGAAACACCATATATTTT.

The rearrangement uses TRBV28 and TRBJ1-5, with TRBD1 identical over 7 bases. Unmatched junction bases numbered 15, after V lost 4 bases and J lost 6 bases. There are 17 residues in the CDR3. From germline, CDR1 is MDHEN and CDR2 SYDVKM. CDR3 region: CASSSPPPHRGTQPQHF. CDR3 sequence (DNA): TGTGCCAGCAGTTCGCCACCACCACACAGGGGAACTCAGCCCCAGCATTTT. The full variable domain, completed using reference TRBV28 and TRBJ1-5, is DVKVTQSSRYLVKRTGEKVFLECVQDMDHENMFWYRQDPGLGLRLIYFSYDVKMKEKGDIPEGYSVSREKKERFSLILESASTNQTSMYLCASSSPPPHRGTQPQHFGDGTRLSIL.

The rearrangement uses TRBV14 and TRBJ1-2; TRBD1 is a possible D gene (6 bases). The CDR3 length is 15 residues. CDR1 is SGHDN, CDR2 FVKESK, per germline. Trimming shortened V by 0 bases and J by 8 bases, and 16 bases separated the two germline ends. The CDR3 DNA is TGTGCCAGCAGCCAAGATCTGGGGGCGGATAGAGGCTACACCTTC. Translated, it gives CASSQDLGADRGYTF. The full variable domain, its missing parts supplied by reference TRBV14 and TRBJ1-2, is EAGVTQFPSHSVIEKGQTVTLRCDPISGHDNLYWYRRVMGKEIKFLLHFVKESKQDESGMPNNRFLAERTGGTYSTLKVQPAELEDSGVYFCASSQDLGADRGYTFGSGTRLTVV.

The chain combines TRBV25-1 with TRBJ2-7, with TRBD2 as a possible D gene (5 bases). The germline V and J ends were trimmed by 4 bases and 7 bases, with 20 bases remaining between them. There are 15 residues in the CDR3. Germline V lookup: CDR1 MGHDK, CDR2 SYGVNS. The CDR3 bases are TGTGCCAGCAGTGGCCCCGGGGTCCGTGTGGGTGAGCAGTACTTC. Amino acids: CASSGPGVRVGEQYF.

On this clone: The same CDR3 is also encoded by other DNA sequences in this sample. The V gene is TRBV28, the J gene TRBJ1-5, with 10 bases that match TRBD1. The V gene's germline CDR1 is MDHEN and CDR2 SYDVKM. CDR3 length: 16 amino acids. V gave up 2 bases and J gave up 4 bases; unmatched junction bases: 5. The CDR3: CASSLGGQGLNQPQHF. The CDR3 nucleotides are TGTGCCAGCAGTTTAGGGGGACAGGGGCTTAATCAGCCCCAGCATTTT.

The chain has TRBV2 and TRBJ2-3; 10 nucleotides agree with TRBD1. CDR3 size: 14 residues. Trimming cost V 6 bases and J 5 bases; bases outside gene matches: 5. Looked up from germline, CDR1 is SNHLY and CDR2 is FYNNEI. CDR3 DNA: TGTGCCAGCAGGGGACAGGGGCATCAAGATACGCAGTATTTT. It encodes CASRGQGHQDTQYF. Complete variable domain (other parts from reference TRBV2 and TRBJ2-3): EPEVTQTPSHQVTQMGQEVILRCVPISNHLYFYWYRQILGQKVEFLVSFYNNEISEKSEIFDDQFSVERPDGSNFTLKIRSTKLEDSAMYFCASRGQGHQDTQYFGPGTRLTVL.

The chain combines TRBV5-4 with TRBJ2-4; D tentatively fits TRBD1 or TRBD2 (5 bases each). CDR3 length: 16 residues. Germline CDR1 and CDR2: SGHNT and YYREEE (reference sequence). Deletions cut 3 bases from V and 1 base from J, with 14 bases between. Here the CDR3 DNA reads TGTGCCAGCAGCTCCGGGACCTCAGCTGCCAAAAACATTCAGTACTTC. Protein sequence: CASSSGTSAAKNIQYF.